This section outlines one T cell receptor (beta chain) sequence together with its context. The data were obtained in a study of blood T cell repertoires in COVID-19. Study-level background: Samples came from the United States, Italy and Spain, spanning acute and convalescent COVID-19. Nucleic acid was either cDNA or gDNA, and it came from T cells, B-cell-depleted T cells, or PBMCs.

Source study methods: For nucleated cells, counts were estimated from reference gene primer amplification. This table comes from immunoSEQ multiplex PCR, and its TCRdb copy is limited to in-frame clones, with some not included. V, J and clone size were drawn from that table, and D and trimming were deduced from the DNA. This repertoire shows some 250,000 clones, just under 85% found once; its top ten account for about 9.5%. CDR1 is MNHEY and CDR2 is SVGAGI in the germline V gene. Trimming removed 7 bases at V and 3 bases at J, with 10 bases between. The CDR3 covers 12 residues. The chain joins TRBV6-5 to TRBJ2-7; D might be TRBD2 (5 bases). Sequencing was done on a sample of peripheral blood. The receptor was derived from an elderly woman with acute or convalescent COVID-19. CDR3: CASTLGVYEQYF. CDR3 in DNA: TGTGCCAGCACCCTGGGAGTCTACGAGCAGTACTTC.